A selection of T cell receptor beta chains follows, all from one sample in a study of T cells in Graves' hyperthyroidism and ophthalmopathy. TCRdb re-derived calls from the multiplex PCR reads in MiXCR, one entry per CDR3 protein. The sample includes about 360,000 distinct CDR3 sequences, about 13% of them seen just once. Specimen: blood. These receptors originate from a woman aged 18-35 years with Graves' hyperthyroidism. CDR3s leave out the opening cysteine and the closing phenylalanine or tryptophan.

j_call cdr3_length v_call cdr3_aa
TRBJ1-1 10 TRBV6-1 ASRGTKTEAF
TRBJ1-4 12 TRBV2 ASRGDASNEKLF
TRBJ1-5 10 TRBV20-1 SVRRANQPQH
TRBJ2-1 14 TRBV3-1 ASSQRTSGLYNEQF
TRBJ2-5 13 TRBV5-1 ASSTSGTQQETQY
TRBJ2-2 10 TRBV18 ASSPYTGELF
TRBJ1-4 12 TRBV27 ASSWGQGNEKLF
TRBJ1-1 13 TRBV9 ASSVGLLGFTEAF
TRBJ2-1 13 TRBV28 ASSSGTSEVNEQF
TRBJ1-2 12 TRBV28 ASIPGQGIRGYT
TRBJ1-1 13 TRBV20-1 SAHSGQGMNTEAF
TRBJ1-5 13 TRBV28 ASSFHRQPNQPQH
TRBJ1-1 12 TRBV29-1 SAYPGDRGLEAF
TRBJ1-1 13 TRBV28 ASSSPQGVGTEAF
TRBJ2-7 15 TRBV11-2 ASSLARGQASSYEQY
TRBJ2-3 10 TRBV20-1 SATRTTDTQY
TRBJ1-1 12 TRBV2 ASRGSGGTTEAF
TRBJ1-6 13 TRBV7-8 ASSLARVGNSPLH
TRBJ2-1 13 TRBV7-9 ASSLRTGSYNEQF
TRBJ1-2 15 TRBV10-3 AISDPLGGAGIYGYT
TRBJ2-3 11 TRBV12-3/TRBV12-4 ASTRDITDTQY
TRBJ2-7 14 TRBV4-1 ASSQPTSGRSYEQY
TRBJ2-7 13 TRBV5-1 ASSLGSGGTYEQY
TRBJ1-2 11 TRBV2 ASSGTGDYGYT
TRBJ2-5 10 TRBV7-2 ASSLSGVGQY
TRBJ2-7 12 TRBV28 ASSLLARGWEQY
TRBJ2-7 13 TRBV5-1 ASSLIRDPSYEQY
TRBJ2-1 14 TRBV18 ASSPRSKLGRDEQF
TRBJ1-6 15 TRBV4-2 ASSQEQWSSYNSPLH
TRBJ1-5 10 TRBV29-1 SVSWGNQPQH
TRBJ1-2 13 TRBV6-2/TRBV6-3 ASSYVTGANYGYT
TRBJ1-6 15 TRBV19 ASSPRTLNPNNSPLH
TRBJ1-6 14 TRBV4-3 ASSQGTGGRNSPLH
TRBJ1-1 13 TRBV5-1 ASSGGQGITTEAF
TRBJ2-7 11 TRBV6-1 ASSDRLPYEQY
TRBJ2-4 11 TRBV19 ACPGRAKNIQY
TRBJ2-1 12 TRBV5-1 ASSHAQDGNEQF
TRBJ1-2 12 TRBV18 ASSPGSEMGGYT
TRBJ2-1 14 TRBV5-1 ASSLDGLSSYNEQF
TRBJ1-1 11 TRBV10-1 ASRAGQSTEAF
TRBJ1-5 12 TRBV19 ASSMWGGDQPQH
TRBJ2-1 13 TRBV7-6 ASSPPSGTSVEQF
TRBJ2-3 14 TRBV7-2 ASSLVASGGVDTQY
TRBJ2-5 11 TRBV28 ASRVTGSETQY